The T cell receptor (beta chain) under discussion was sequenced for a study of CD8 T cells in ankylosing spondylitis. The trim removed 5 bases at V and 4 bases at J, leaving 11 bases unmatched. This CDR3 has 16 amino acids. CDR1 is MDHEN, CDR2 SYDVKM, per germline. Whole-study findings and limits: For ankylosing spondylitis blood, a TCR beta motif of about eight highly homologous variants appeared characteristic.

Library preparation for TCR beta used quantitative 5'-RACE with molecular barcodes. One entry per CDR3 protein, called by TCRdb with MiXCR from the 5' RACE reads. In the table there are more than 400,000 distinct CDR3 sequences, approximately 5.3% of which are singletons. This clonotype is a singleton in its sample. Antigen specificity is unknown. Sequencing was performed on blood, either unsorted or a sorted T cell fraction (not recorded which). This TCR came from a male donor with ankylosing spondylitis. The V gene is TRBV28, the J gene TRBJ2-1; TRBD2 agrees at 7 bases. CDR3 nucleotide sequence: TGTGCCAGCAGTCCCATCCGGGGCGGGAGTTACAATGAGCAGTTCTTC. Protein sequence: CASSPIRGGSYNEQFF.